Only one count was recorded for the clone carrying this T cell receptor (beta chain). This sample is drawn from a study of blood T cell repertoires in COVID-19. Turning to the study itself: Samples came from the United States, Italy and Spain, spanning acute and convalescent COVID-19. T cells, B-cell-depleted T cells, or PBMCs supplied cDNA or gDNA.

The data were produced by immunoSEQ multiplex PCR, yet TCRdb's version contains in-frame clones alone and is incomplete. The sample yields about 250,000 clones, approximately 85% seen once. Across about two dozen US areas, participants ranged in age from 18 to 89 years. Researchers sorted participants into cohorts using their self-reported clinical history. V lost 5 bases, J lost 2 bases, and 7 bases stayed unmatched. The CDR3 spans 15 residues. Germline-derived CDR1 and CDR2 are LNHDA and SQIVND (reference sequence). The clonotype was recovered from a woman aged 50 to 65 with acute COVID-19. This sequence joins TRBV19 and TRBJ2-3; 7 positions match TRBD1. The source material was PBMCs or T cells enriched from blood (not recorded which). The CDR3 loop is CASSPRQGFTDTQYF. The CDR3 nucleotides are TGTGCCAGTAGTCCGAGACAGGGTTTCACAGATACGCAGTATTTT.